The rows below give T cell receptor beta chains drawn from one sample of a study of early T cells in non-severe SARS-CoV-2 infection. TCRdb recomputed calls from the 5' RACE reads with MiXCR, one row per CDR3 protein. This table holds about 71,000 distinct CDR3 sequences, around 13% found once. The sequenced sample consisted of whole blood. These receptors were collected from an adult who was a healthcare worker with PCR-confirmed SARS-CoV-2 infection or an uninfected control (not recorded which). Both conserved end residues are part of each CDR3. Fields, in order: J gene, V gene, clone size, D gene, CDR3 protein, CDR3 DNA. A D gene is named only where the DNA matches it firmly. The listing skips clone size in some rows; elsewhere it reads once, few, many or a size class.

TRBJ1-6 | TRBV4-1 | many | NA | CASSQESQGSVSYNSPLHF | TGCGCCAGCAGCCAAGAAAGCCAGGGTAGTGTATCCTATAATTCACCCCTCCACTTT
TRBJ2-3 | TRBV30 | many | NA | CAWSVRRGWDTQYF | TGTGCCTGGAGTGTACGAAGGGGCTGGGATACGCAGTATTTT
TRBJ2-1 | TRBV6-6 | few | NA | CASSPGQDNEQFF | TGTGCCAGCAGCCCGGGGCAAGACAATGAGCAGTTCTTC
TRBJ2-1 | TRBV29-1 | few | NA | CSVAEGAIIQFF | TGCAGCGTTGCGGAGGGGGCAATTATCCAGTTCTTC
TRBJ2-2 | TRBV29-1 | NA | NA | CSVPNTKSNTGELFF | TGCAGCGTCCCTAACACCAAATCGAACACCGGGGAGCTGTTTTTT
TRBJ2-7 | TRBV7-2 | NA | TRBD2 | CASSLSVAGGSSYEQYF | TGTGCCAGCAGCTTATCGGTAGCGGGGGGGAGCTCCTACGAGCAGTACTTC
TRBJ1-1 | TRBV11-3 | many | NA | CASSDRTTEAFF | TGTGCCAGCAGCGACCGGACCACTGAAGCTTTCTTT
TRBJ2-7 | TRBV6-1 | NA | TRBD1 | CASSGTAWGEQYF | TGTGCCAGCAGCGGGACAGCCTGGGGCGAGCAGTACTTC
TRBJ2-3 | TRBV7-6 | NA | NA | CASSLGGRKPTDTQYF | TGTGCCAGCAGCTTAGGCGGTCGGAAACCCACAGATACGCAGTATTTT
TRBJ2-3 | TRBV7-3 | NA | TRBD2 | CASSSGAGGGTDTQYF | TGTGCCAGCAGCTCTGGAGCGGGGGGCGGGACAGATACGCAGTATTTT
TRBJ2-3 | TRBV20-1 | few | NA | CSARVPSGAGDTQYF | TGCAGTGCTAGAGTCCCTTCGGGGGCGGGGGATACGCAGTATTTT
TRBJ1-1 | TRBV20-1 | NA | TRBD1 | CSALEGGRPEAFF | TGCAGTGCCCTCGAAGGGGGCCGGCCTGAAGCTTTCTTT
TRBJ2-3 | TRBV27 | few | NA | CASSFQAYTDTQYF | TGTGCCAGCAGTTTTCAGGCGTACACAGATACGCAGTATTTT
TRBJ2-7 | TRBV25-1 | many | NA | CASSGYTGVGYEQYF | TGTGCCAGCAGTGGCTACACCGGAGTGGGATACGAGCAGTACTTC
TRBJ2-3 | TRBV7-2 | few | NA | CASSPQLQGEDTQYF | TGTGCCAGCAGCCCTCAGTTACAGGGTGAGGATACGCAGTATTTT
TRBJ1-1 | TRBV5-1 | many | NA | CASRRGPEAFF | TGCGCCAGCCGCAGAGGACCTGAAGCTTTCTTT
TRBJ1-1 | TRBV9 | NA | NA | CASSVGGHTEAFF | TGTGCCAGCAGCGTTGGCGGCCACACTGAAGCTTTCTTT
TRBJ2-5 | TRBV12-3/TRBV12-4 | few | NA | CASSLRSMETQYF | TGTGCCAGCAGTTTAAGGAGTATGGAGACCCAGTACTTC
TRBJ2-7 | TRBV3-1 | NA | NA | CASSQGRQPTYEQYF | TGTGCCAGCAGCCAGGGAAGGCAGCCTACCTACGAGCAGTACTTC
TRBJ2-5 | TRBV5-5 | few | NA | CASSSPEGVDLETQYF | TGTGCCAGCAGCTCCCCCGAGGGAGTAGACCTGGAGACCCAGTACTTC
TRBJ2-5 | TRBV11-2 | few | TRBD2 | CASSLSLAGGAVETQYF | TGTGCCAGCAGCTTAAGCCTAGCGGGAGGGGCAGTAGAGACCCAGTACTTC
TRBJ2-7 | TRBV7-2 | NA | NA | CASSEGDYEQYF | TGTGCCAGCAGCGAGGGGGACTACGAGCAGTACTTC
TRBJ1-1 | TRBV7-3 | few | NA | CASSLRSGAEAFF | TGTGCCAGCAGCTTGCGGTCAGGGGCTGAAGCTTTCTTT
TRBJ2-3 | TRBV2 | few | NA | CANSDPYTDTQYF | TGTGCCAACTCGGACCCGTACACAGATACGCAGTATTTT
TRBJ2-2 | TRBV3-1 | NA | NA | CASSPTQGSGELFF | TGTGCCAGCAGCCCCACTCAGGGCTCCGGGGAGCTGTTTTTT
TRBJ1-1 | TRBV29-1 | few | NA | CSVHGTEAFF | TGCAGCGTTCATGGGACTGAAGCTTTCTTT
TRBJ2-3 | TRBV4-2 | many | TRBD2 | CASSQERGGLDTQYF | TGTGCCAGCAGCCAAGAGCGGGGGGGCCTGGATACGCAGTATTTT
TRBJ2-1 | TRBV4-2 | NA | TRBD2 | CASSRRQLAHEQFF | TGTGCCAGCAGCCGACGCCAACTAGCGCACGAGCAGTTCTTC
TRBJ1-4 | TRBV11-2 | few | NA | CASSLDLPGEKLFF | TGTGCCAGCAGCTTAGATCTCCCGGGGGAAAAACTGTTTTTT
TRBJ1-1 | TRBV7-3 | NA | TRBD1 | CASSLSGTGTTEAFF | TGTGCCAGCAGCTTAAGTGGGACAGGGACAACTGAAGCTTTCTTT
TRBJ2-5 | TRBV10-3 | many | NA | CAISESGEETQYF | TGTGCCATCAGTGAGTCAGGAGAAGAGACCCAGTACTTC
TRBJ2-7 | TRBV4-3 | NA | TRBD1 | CASSQAQGAYEQYF | TGCGCCAGCAGCCAAGCACAGGGGGCCTACGAGCAGTACTTC
TRBJ2-2 | TRBV19 | few | TRBD2 | CASSIWYLAGGSNTGELFF | TGTGCCAGTAGCATATGGTATCTAGCGGGGGGATCGAACACCGGGGAGCTGTTTTTT
TRBJ1-2 | TRBV20-1 | few | TRBD1 | CSAIGQDNYGYTF | TGCAGTGCTATAGGACAGGATAACTATGGCTACACCTTC
TRBJ2-5 | TRBV20-1 | NA | NA | CSARDRVYPRETQYF | TGCAGTGCTAGAGACAGGGTCTACCCCCGGGAGACCCAGTACTTC
TRBJ2-1 | TRBV6-4 | few | NA | CASSTDPASPYNEQFF | TGTGCCAGCAGTACCGACCCCGCGTCGCCTTACAATGAGCAGTTCTTC
TRBJ1-4 | TRBV7-9 | few | NA | CASSLSLGGGEKLFF | TGTGCCAGCAGCTTAAGTCTAGGAGGTGGAGAAAAACTGTTTTTT
TRBJ1-3 | TRBV7-6 | many | NA | CASSLEGVFGNTIYF | TGTGCCAGCAGCTTAGAAGGGGTTTTTGGAAACACCATATATTTT
TRBJ2-3 | TRBV5-6 | NA | NA | CASSRITSTGADTQYF | TGTGCCAGCAGCAGAATTACTAGCACGGGGGCCGATACGCAGTATTTT
TRBJ2-5 | TRBV20-1 | few | NA | CSAREVVAQETQYF | TGCAGTGCTAGAGAAGTCGTGGCCCAAGAGACCCAGTACTTC
TRBJ2-3 | TRBV6-2/TRBV6-3 | NA | NA | CASGTETKTDTQYF | TGTGCCAGCGGGACCGAGACTAAAACAGATACGCAGTATTTT
TRBJ2-6 | TRBV29-1 | many | TRBD1 | CSVEEPGTGEISGANVLTF | TGCAGCGTTGAAGAACCCGGGACAGGGGAGATCTCTGGGGCCAACGTCCTGACTTTC
TRBJ2-3 | TRBV14 | many | NA | CASSLQGADTQYF | TGTGCCAGCAGCCTACAGGGCGCAGATACGCAGTATTTT
TRBJ1-3 | TRBV7-7 | few | NA | CASSLGPQNTIYF | TGTGCCAGCAGCTTAGGCCCCCAAAACACCATATATTTT
TRBJ1-1 | TRBV7-3 | NA | NA | CASSLDGAEAFF | TGTGCCAGCAGCTTAGATGGCGCTGAAGCTTTCTTT
TRBJ2-3 | TRBV6-1 | few | NA | CASSEVRQTDTQYF | TGTGCCAGCAGTGAAGTGCGGCAAACAGATACGCAGTATTTT
TRBJ2-7 | TRBV20-1 | few | NA | CSALPMGGFYEQYF | TGCAGTGCCCTTCCCATGGGCGGCTTCTACGAGCAGTACTTC
TRBJ2-3 | TRBV29-1 | many | TRBD2 | CSVDRFALAGGGDTQYF | TGCAGCGTTGATCGTTTCGCCCTAGCGGGGGGAGGCGATACGCAGTATTTT
TRBJ2-5 | TRBV7-6 | NA | NA | CASSSRDTLQETQYF | TGTGCCAGCAGCTCCCGGGACACCTTACAAGAGACCCAGTACTTC
TRBJ2-4 | TRBV6-2/TRBV6-3 | NA | NA | CASSPSLAKNIQYF | TGTGCCAGCAGCCCCAGCCTAGCCAAAAACATTCAGTACTTC
TRBJ2-3 | TRBV9 | NA | NA | CASIRDRDAPTDTQYF | TGTGCCAGCATCCGGGACCGGGACGCCCCCACAGATACGCAGTATTTT
TRBJ1-6 | TRBV2 | many | NA | CASSVTGTTADSPLHF | TGTGCCAGCAGTGTTACAGGGACCACTGCGGATTCACCCCTCCACTTT
TRBJ1-1 | TRBV4-2 | NA | NA | CASSHVRGADNTEAFF | TGTGCCAGCAGCCACGTACGGGGGGCAGATAACACTGAAGCTTTCTTT
TRBJ1-5 | TRBV7-2 | many | NA | CASSPKGSGQPQHF | TGTGCCAGCAGTCCTAAGGGAAGTGGTCAGCCCCAGCATTTT
TRBJ1-5 | TRBV10-3 | few | NA | CATSPGSNQPQHF | TGTGCCACCTCCCCCGGTTCCAATCAGCCCCAGCATTTT
TRBJ1-1 | TRBV14 | NA | NA | CASSQDRAGRAFF | TGTGCCAGCAGCCAAGATCGGGCAGGGCGAGCTTTCTTT
TRBJ1-2 | TRBV12-3/TRBV12-4 | few | NA | CASSETVGYGYTF | TGTGCCAGCAGTGAGACAGTGGGATATGGCTACACCTTC
TRBJ1-2 | TRBV4-1 | few | NA | CASSQGGQTIYGYTF | TGCGCCAGCAGCCAAGGGGGCCAAACCATCTATGGCTACACCTTC
TRBJ1-2 | TRBV5-1 | many | NA | CASSWSPRGDGYTF | TGCGCCAGCAGCTGGAGCCCGCGGGGCGACGGCTACACCTTC
TRBJ2-3 | TRBV7-3 | many | TRBD2 | CASSLGGGPSLPDTQYF | TGTGCCAGCAGCTTAGGCGGGGGACCATCACTACCAGATACGCAGTATTTT